The 28 T cell receptor beta chains below were found in one sample sequenced in a study of Graves' ophthalmopathy and Graves' hyperthyroidism (dated by TCRdb to about 2018). The instrument given in TCRdb is Illumina HiSeq 2000. For repertoire sequencing, TCR beta CDR3 regions were amplified from RNA transcripts. HTBI primers and the Qiagen OneStep RT-PCR kit were used in a first-round RT-PCR, which was followed by a second-round multiplex PCR, size selection and purification. TCRdb applied fastp at Q25 and MiXCR to the public reads, then kept only in-frame beta chains. Every entry covers one CDR3 protein and lists the most common genes and DNA from its rows. The sample table shows approximately 700,000 distinct CDR3 sequences, and approximately 39% are seen once. 2.5% to 3.5% of the sample is held by the ten biggest clonotypes. Input material: peripheral blood. These receptors all stem from an adult man with Graves' ophthalmopathy.

This clonotype has a count of ten or more. V and J are TRBV25-1 and TRBJ2-7, with 10 bases matching TRBD1. The V gene's germline CDR1 is MGHDK and CDR2 SYGVNS. The trim removed 5 bases at V and 2 bases at J, leaving 12 bases unmatched. The CDR3 loop spans 17 amino acids. CDR3 protein: CASSPTNDRGLPYEQYF. The CDR3 DNA follows: TGTGCCAGCAGTCCAACGAACGACAGGGGGCTTCCCTACGAGCAGTACTTC.

The table lists this clonotype with many counts. The chain combines TRBV6-6 with TRBJ2-5; 7 bases fit TRBD1. Germline V CDR1 and CDR2: MNHNY, SVGAGI (reference sequence). The ends lost 6 bases at V and 5 bases at J; junction bases unmatched: 6. This CDR3 comprises 13 residues. CDR3 coding DNA: TGTGCCAGCAGCAACAGGGGTTTGGAGACCCAGTACTTC. Encoded protein: CASSNRGLETQYF.

This clonotype was counted only a few times. V and J are TRBV14 and TRBJ2-5; the D is unclear. CDR1 SGHDN and CDR2 FVKESK come from the germline V gene. The CDR3 length is 12 residues. Trimming left V 3 bases short and J 4 bases short, with 6 bases between. The DNA of the CDR3 is TGTGCCAGCAGCCAGGCCGCAGAGACCCAGTACTTC. Translation: CASSQAAETQYF.

This clonotype was seen at least ten times. The chain links TRBV19 to TRBJ1-6; D might be TRBD1 (6 bases). Trimming left V 5 bases short and J 10 bases short, with 18 bases between. Germline-derived CDR1 and CDR2 are LNHDA and SQIVND (reference sequence). This CDR3 has 15 amino acids. Here the CDR3 DNA reads TGTGCCAGTAGTCCTTCCGTCACAGGGAAATCACCCCTCCACTTT. Amino acid sequence: CASSPSVTGKSPLHF. Complete variable domain (other parts from reference TRBV19 and TRBJ1-6): DGGITQSPKYLFRKEGQNVTLSCEQNLNHDAMYWYRQDPGQGLRLIYYSQIVNDFQKGDIAEGYSVSREKKESFPLTVTSAQKNPTAFYLCASSPSVTGKSPLHFGNGTRLTVT.

This clonotype was seen ten or more times. The chain recombines TRBV2 with TRBJ2-2; TRBD1 might be the D (5 bases). Trimming shortened V by 7 bases and J by 8 bases, and 20 bases separated the two germline ends. This CDR3 has 15 amino acids. Germline assignment: CDR1 SNHLY and CDR2 FYNNEI. The DNA of the CDR3 is TGTGCCAGCACCGGACACTCCTCCTTTGGAGGGGAGCTGTTTTTT. This translates into CASTGHSSFGGELFF.

The V and J genes are TRBV2 and TRBJ1-5, with TRBD1 matching over 9 bases. The V segment lost 6 bases and the J segment 3 bases; nucleotides outside the gene matches: 9. This CDR3 comprises 16 residues. In germline, CDR1 is SNHLY, CDR2 FYNNEI. CDR3 loop: CASRGDREEYNQPQHF. The DNA of the CDR3 is TGTGCCAGCAGGGGGGACAGGGAGGAGTACAATCAGCCCCAGCATTTT.

This clonotype has a count of ten or more. This chain joins TRBV5-1 and TRBJ1-2; 7 bases map to TRBD1. J lost 2 bases, V lost 0 bases, and 4 bases had no gene match. This CDR3 is 15 amino acids long. Germline V gene sequence: CDR1 SGHRS, CDR2 YFSETQ. CDR3 protein: CASSLARDRNYGYTF. The CDR3, as DNA: TGCGCCAGCAGCTTGGCCCGGGACAGAAACTATGGCTACACCTTC.

This clonotype was seen a handful of times. This may stem from a read error, because a much larger clone lies one nucleotide away. V gene TRBV2 combines with J gene TRBJ2-7, with D possibly matching TRBD2 (5 bases). Germline CDR1 is SNHLY and CDR2 is FYNNEI. The CDR3 length is 11 residues. The CDR3, as DNA: TGTGCCAGCAGTGGTGTCTGGGAGCAGTGCTTC. This gives the protein CASSGVWEQCF.

V usage is TRBV29-1 and J usage is TRBJ1-2; 7 positions agree with TRBD1. CDR1 is SQVTM and CDR2 is ANQGSEA in the germline V gene. The CDR3 spans 14 residues. Trimming removed 1 base from V and 8 bases from J; junction bases left unmatched: 10. The CDR3 region has the DNA TGCAGCGTTGAAGGGGAGAACAGGGGAGTCGGCTACACCTTC. Translation: CSVEGENRGVGYTF.

This chain uses TRBV4-1 with TRBJ2-7; 8 bases fit TRBD1. Germline assignment: CDR1 MGHRA and CDR2 YSYEKL. This CDR3 region has 17 residues. Trimming cost V 1 base and J 7 bases; bases outside gene matches: 15. The CDR3 region has the DNA TGCGCCAGCAGCCAAGTATGGCGGTCGGGGACAGGAAAGGAGCAGTACTTC. Residues: CASSQVWRSGTGKEQYF.

The gene calls are TRBV7-4 and TRBJ1-1; D remains unclear. Trimming removed 7 bases from V and 7 bases from J, with 19 bases in between. CDR3 length: 14 amino acids. Germline loops: CDR1 SGHVT, CDR2 SQSDAQ. The CDR3 DNA is TGTGCCAGCACAGGATATCCGGGCTGGGGTGAAGCTTTCTTT. Translating gives CASTGYPGWGEAFF.

Concerning this clonotype: The final CDR3 position lacks the conserved phenylalanine or tryptophan, pointing to a likely read error. The DNA is omitted, as the CDR3 cannot be located on it reliably, and the CDR3 follows TCRdb's listing. V is TRBV5-1 and J is TRBJ2-5; TRBD1, the table's D call, was not compared with the DNA. The CDR3 has 8 residues if both end residues are counted. Germline CDR1 and CDR2: SGHRS and YFSETQ. This chain's CDR3 is CASSPRPG.

This clonotype was seen at least ten times. V gene TRBV24-1 combines with J gene TRBJ2-5; D unresolved. Germline assignment: CDR1 KGHDR and CDR2 SFDVKD. V gave up 3 bases and J gave up 5 bases, with 9 bases separating them. The CDR3 loop spans 13 amino acids. Here the CDR3 DNA reads TGTGCCACCAGTGATCCGGGTCGGGAGACCCAGTACTTC. Protein: CATSDPGRETQYF.

V gene TRBV12-3 or TRBV12-4 combines with J gene TRBJ2-5, with D perhaps TRBD2 (6 bases). This CDR3 contains 13 residues. Trimming shortened V by 6 bases and J by 5 bases, and 13 bases separated the two germline ends. The CDR3 nucleotides read TGTGCCAGCAGCCTCCGCGGGGACGAGACCCAGTACTTC. Residues: CASSLRGDETQYF.

This clonotype has ten or more counts. The chain employs TRBV20-1 and TRBJ1-2; the D gene is possibly TRBD1 (5 bases). Trimming removed 1 base at V and 0 bases at J, with 15 bases between. CDR1 is DFQATT and CDR2 is SNEGSKA in the germline V gene (reference sequence). The CDR3 runs 16 residues. The CDR3 nucleotides are TGCAGTGCTAGAGCCTGGGACGCGGATCCTAACTATGGCTACACCTTC. It codes for CSARAWDADPNYGYTF.

This chain connects TRBV9 to TRBJ1-1; tentative D call: TRBD1 (5 bases). This CDR3 is 19 amino acids long. Looked up from germline, CDR1 is SGDLS and CDR2 is YYNGEE. Trimming left V 3 bases short and J 0 bases short, with 24 bases between. CDR3 loop: CASSDPTPLPDTLNTEAFF. CDR3 coding DNA: TGTGCCAGCAGCGACCCCACCCCACTACCGGACACCTTGAACACTGAAGCTTTCTTT. Using reference TRBV9 and TRBJ1-1 for the parts outside the CDR3, the full variable domain is DSGVTQTPKHLITATGQRVTLRCSPRSGDLSVYWYQQSLDQGLQFLIQYYNGEERAKGNILERFSAQQFPDLHSELNLSSLELGDSALYFCASSDPTPLPDTLNTEAFFGQGTRLTVV.

The chain joins TRBV29-1 to TRBJ1-1; TRBD1 is a possible D gene (6 bases). Looked up from germline, CDR1 is SQVTM and CDR2 is ANQGSEA. CDR3 size: 13 residues. The CDR3 DNA sequence: TGCAGTATCCTCAGGGGCCGAGGCACTGAAGCTTTCTTT. Amino acids: CSILRGRGTEAFF.

This clonotype was observed many times. This sequence joins TRBV12-3 or TRBV12-4 and TRBJ2-5; weak D call: TRBD1 (6 bases). The CDR3 runs 16 residues. Between the trimmed V and J ends, which lost 5 bases and 3 bases, there was a span of 19 bases. The CDR3 sequence is CASSLNPRDNKETQYF. CDR3 nucleotides: TGTGCCAGCAGTCTTAATCCCCGGGACAACAAAGAGACCCAGTACTTC.

This clonotype was picked up many times. This sequence joins TRBV7-2 and TRBJ1-6; D gene ambiguous. The CDR3 is 13 amino acids. V was shortened by 2 bases and J by 7 bases, with 6 bases between the two germline ends. Per the germline V gene, CDR1 is SGHTA and CDR2 is FQGNSA. CDR3 protein: CASSLSKNSPLHF. In DNA form, the CDR3 reads TGTGCCAGCAGCTTATCCAAGAATTCACCCCTCCACTTT.

This clonotype has just a few counts. This chain links TRBV10-3 with TRBJ1-1, with TRBD1 as a possible D gene (5 bases). CDR3 length: 13 amino acids. The germline CDR1 and CDR2 sequences are ENHRY and SYGVKD. Trimming cost V 11 bases and J 11 bases, with 24 bases left between them. In DNA, the CDR3 is TGTGCCTGGAGGGCCGGGACGTATCTTCGGGCTTTCTTT. Translated: CAWRAGTYLRAFF.

Regarding this clonotype: A read error is possible here, since a much larger clone lies one base away. The genes are TRBV27 and TRBJ2-5, with 8 bases aligning to TRBD2. This CDR3 has 15 amino acids. J was trimmed by 1 base and V by 8 bases; bases with no gene match: 9. CDR1 is MNHEY, CDR2 SMNVEV, per germline (reference sequence). CDR3 bases: TGTGCCAGCGGGAGGATCCTAGCGGGCCAAGAGACCCAGTACTTC. Translating it yields CASGRILAGQETQYF.

Comments on this clonotype: Germline is not matched at one junction end, which may reflect a read error. The rearrangement joins TRBV27 to TRBJ2-5; D not resolved. Germline CDR1 reads MNHEY; CDR2 reads SMNVEV (reference sequence). CDR3 length equals 15 residues. The CDR3 sequence is CANSTHYRYQETQYF. CDR3 in DNA: TGTGCCAACAGTACGCACTATCGGTACCAAGAGACCCAGTACTTC.

This clonotype has a count of ten or more. V and J are TRBV15 and TRBJ1-3, with D possibly matching TRBD1 (5 bases). Per germline, CDR1 LNHNV and CDR2 YYDKDF (reference sequence). CDR3 length: 15 residues. V dropped 0 bases and J dropped 8 bases, with 14 bases sitting between them. CDR3 nucleotide sequence: TGTGCCACCAGCAGAGACAGGGAGGGTAGACACACCATATATTTT. Its translation: CATSRDREGRHTIYF.

This clonotype turned up a few times. In DNA, the CDR3 is TGTGCCAGCAGGGGTAGGAGCCAGAACACCGGGGAGCTGTTTTTT. It translates to CASRGRSQNTGELFF. The V gene is TRBV2, the J gene TRBJ2-2; no definite D call. In germline, CDR1 is SNHLY, CDR2 FYNNEI. This CDR3 region has 15 residues. The V end was cut by 6 bases, the J end by 1 base, with 12 bases between.

As concerns this clonotype: This may stem from a read error, because a much larger clone lies one nucleotide away. This rearrangement joins TRBV10-3 to TRBJ2-7; 7 bases line up with TRBD2. V trimming: 6 bases; J trimming: 5 bases; junction bases outside the gene matches: 7. Germline V gene sequence: CDR1 ENHRY, CDR2 SYGVKD. This CDR3 contains 13 residues. Here the CDR3 DNA reads TGTGCCATCAGAGCGGGACGGGGGGACGAGCAGTACTTC. Its translation: CAIRAGRGDEQYF.

This clonotype has a handful of counts. Germline is not matched at one junction end, which may reflect a read error. The gene calls are TRBV20-1 and TRBJ2-5; TRBD2 agrees at 10 bases. CDR3 size: 13 residues. CDR1 DFQATT and CDR2 SNEGSKA come from the germline V gene (reference sequence). CDR3 amino acids: CSARASGREAQYF. CDR3 in DNA: TGCAGTGCTAGAGCTAGCGGGAGAGAGGCCCAGTACTTC.

The rearrangement uses TRBV15 and TRBJ1-2, with TRBD1 matching 9 bases. The J segment lost 2 bases and the V segment lost 2 bases, leaving 3 bases of the junction unmatched. This CDR3 has 15 residues. Looked up from germline, CDR1 is LNHNV and CDR2 is YYDKDF (reference sequence). The CDR3 is CATSRTGTGNYGYTF. Here the CDR3 DNA reads TGTGCCACCAGCAGAACCGGGACAGGGAACTATGGCTACACCTTC.

At least ten counts were recorded for this clonotype. This chain uses TRBV9 with TRBJ2-5, with TRBD1 as a possible D gene (5 bases). Trimming stripped 3 bases from V and 3 bases from J, with 12 bases between. The CDR3 sequence is 14 residues long. CDR1 is SGDLS and CDR2 is YYNGEE in the germline V gene. The CDR3 DNA sequence: TGTGCCAGCAGCGAAGACAGTACCGAAGAGACCCAGTACTTC. This encodes CASSEDSTEETQYF.